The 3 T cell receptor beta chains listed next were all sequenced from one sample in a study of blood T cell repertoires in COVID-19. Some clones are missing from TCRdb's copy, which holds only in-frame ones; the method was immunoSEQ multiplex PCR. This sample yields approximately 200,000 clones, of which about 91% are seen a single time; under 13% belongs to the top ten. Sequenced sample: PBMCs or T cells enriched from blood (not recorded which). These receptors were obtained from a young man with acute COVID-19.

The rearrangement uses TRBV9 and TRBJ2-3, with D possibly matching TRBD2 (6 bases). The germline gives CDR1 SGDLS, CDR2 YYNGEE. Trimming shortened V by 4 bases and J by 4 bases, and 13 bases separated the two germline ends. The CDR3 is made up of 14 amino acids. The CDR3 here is CASSSGWGADTQYF. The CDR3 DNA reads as TGTGCCAGCAGCTCCGGATGGGGGGCAGATACGCAGTATTTT.

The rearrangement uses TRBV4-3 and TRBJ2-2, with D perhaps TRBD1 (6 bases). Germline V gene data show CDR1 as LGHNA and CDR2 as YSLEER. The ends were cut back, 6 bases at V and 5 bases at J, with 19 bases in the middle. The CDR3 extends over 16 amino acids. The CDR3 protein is CASSPLAGAETGELFF. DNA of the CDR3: TGCGCCAGCAGTCCCCTGGCAGGGGCAGAGACCGGGGAGCTGTTTTTT.

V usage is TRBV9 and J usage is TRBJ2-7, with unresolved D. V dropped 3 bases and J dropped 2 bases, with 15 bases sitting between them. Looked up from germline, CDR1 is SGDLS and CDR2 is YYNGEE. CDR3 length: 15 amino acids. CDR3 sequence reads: CASSARQIKAYEQYF. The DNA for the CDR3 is TGTGCCAGCAGCGCTCGACAAATAAAGGCCTACGAGCAGTACTTC. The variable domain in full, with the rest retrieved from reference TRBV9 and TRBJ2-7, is DSGVTQTPKHLITATGQRVTLRCSPRSGDLSVYWYQQSLDQGLQFLIQYYNGEERAKGNILERFSAQQFPDLHSELNLSSLELGDSALYFCASSARQIKAYEQYFGPGTRLTVT.